The 10 T cell receptor beta chains below come from one sample, sequenced in a study of beta chain features in type 1 diabetes (dated by TCRdb to 2017 to 2018). What the authors observed across the whole study: Type 1 diabetes patients showed a moderate but significant shortening of TCRB CDR3 length in all four CD4+ subsets.

Their antigen targets remain unknown. The library relied on the immunoSEQ multiplex PCR assay. The entire isolated RNA was reverse transcribed using the High Capacity cDNA Reverse Transcription Kit, and thus expressed TCRB transcripts were sequenced. TCRdb stores this immuneACCESS table with in-frame sequences only. Part of the clones is absent; in the studies checked, under half of the shortfall reflects unresolved V genes, and no reason is known for the rest. The sample includes 150,000 to 170,000 clones, with 10% observed a single time. The ten largest make up approximately 0.5% of the sample. The sequenced sample was central memory CD4+ T cells from blood. Receptors originate from a man aged 25 to 40 with type 1 diabetes.

This clone was seen a few times. The J gene is TRBJ2-7, the V gene TRBV27; D not certain. The CDR3 covers 15 residues. V lost 6 bases to trimming and J lost 0 bases, with 15 bases between them. Germline CDR1 and CDR2: MNHEY and SMNVEV (reference sequence). The CDR3 region has the DNA TGTGCCAGCAGAAGAAGTGGCACCCTCTCCTACGAGCAGTACTTC. Residues: CASRRSGTLSYEQYF.

The chain recombines TRBV29-1 with TRBJ2-1; 9 bases match TRBD2. The V gene end was trimmed by 6 bases and the J gene end by 4 bases; junction bases not matched to a gene: 7. The CDR3 sequence is 14 residues long. In germline, CDR1 is SQVTM, CDR2 ANQGSEA. CDR3 sequence (DNA): TGCAGCGTAGGTGGGACTAGCAGGTACAATGAGCAGTTCTTC. Amino acid sequence: CSVGGTSRYNEQFF.

This clone was observed a handful of times. V is TRBV29-1 and J is TRBJ2-2; D ambiguous. Germline V gives CDR1 SQVTM, CDR2 ANQGSEA. V lost 1 base to trimming and J lost 1 base, with 4 bases between them. The CDR3 is 13 residues long. CDR3 sequence reads: CSVEGRNTGELFF. Here the CDR3 DNA reads TGCAGCGTTGAAGGCAGGAACACCGGGGAGCTGTTTTTT.

This clone has only a few counts. The rearrangement links TRBV18 to TRBJ2-7; D not certain. CDR3 length equals 15 residues. The germline gives CDR1 KGHSH, CDR2 LQKENI. Trimming pared 0 bases from V and 2 bases from J, leaving 11 bases between. The CDR3 protein is CASSPPGGHTYEQYF. Written as DNA, the CDR3 is TGTGCCAGCTCACCACCTGGTGGGCACACCTACGAGCAGTACTTC.

The genes are TRBV6-5 and TRBJ2-2; D not certain. The CDR3 loop spans 15 amino acids. Trimming shortened V by 5 bases and J by 0 bases, and 10 bases separated the two germline ends. CDR1 MNHEY and CDR2 SVGAGI come from the germline V gene. The CDR3 coding sequence is TGTGCCAGCAGTCGATTCACTGCGAACACCGGGGAGCTGTTTTTT. It specifies CASSRFTANTGELFF.

This clone came up many times. The chain uses TRBV6-4 and TRBJ2-3; D gene uncertain. V was clipped by 0 bases and J by 8 bases, with 12 bases between them. The V gene's germline CDR1 is MRHNA and CDR2 SNTAGT. The length of the CDR3 is 14 residues. The CDR3: CASSDSKIAATQYF. The CDR3 DNA sequence: TGTGCCAGCAGTGACTCGAAAATAGCAGCTACGCAGTATTTT.

This clone appeared a few times. This chain uses TRBV11-2 with TRBJ2-1; no clear D. CDR1 is SGHAT and CDR2 is FQNNGV in the germline V gene. The CDR3 length is 13 residues. V lost 5 bases and J 6 bases, leaving 11 bases between the germline ends. The CDR3 sequence: CASSIDSRNEQFF. CDR3 bases: TGTGCCAGCAGCATCGATAGCCGCAATGAGCAGTTCTTC.

V usage is TRBV19 and J usage is TRBJ2-1; 11 nucleotides agree with TRBD2. The ends lost 4 bases at V and 4 bases at J; junction bases unmatched: 9. The CDR3 is 17 residues long. Germline CDR1 is LNHDA and CDR2 is SQIVND (reference sequence). CDR3 bases: TGTGCCAGTAGTAATCTAGCGGGAGGTGGGGGATACAATGAGCAGTTCTTC. This encodes CASSNLAGGGGYNEQFF.

The chain combines TRBV7-3 with TRBJ2-3; D gene unclear. The CDR3 totals 15 residues. Germline values: CDR1 SGHTA, CDR2 FQGTGA. V lost 4 bases and J 1 base, leaving 12 bases between the germline ends. The CDR3 loop is CASSSSPVGTDTQYF. In DNA, the CDR3 is TGTGCCAGCAGCTCGAGCCCTGTCGGCACAGATACGCAGTATTTT. Drawing the rest from reference TRBV7-3 and TRBJ2-3, the complete variable domain is GAGVSQTPSNKVTEKGKYVELRCDPISGHTALYWYRQSLGQGPEFLIYFQGTGAADDSGLPNDRFFAVRPEGSVSTLKIQRTERGDSAVYLCASSSSPVGTDTQYFGPGTRLTVL.

This clone showed up just a few times. J is TRBJ1-4 and V is TRBV6-5; D gene unclear. V was cut by 11 bases and J by 0 bases, with 16 bases left in between. Germline V gene lookup returns CDR1 MNHEY and CDR2 SVGAGI. The CDR3 totals 15 residues. CDR3 in DNA: TGTGCCGCCCGGGGAGGGAGTGCAACTAATGAAAAACTGTTTTTT. This gives the protein CAARGGSATNEKLFF.